What follows is one TCR beta chain and its context. The data stem from a study of long-term antiretroviral therapy in people with HIV. The run of the v3.0 immunoSEQ assay was at survey level. Sequenced by immunoSEQ multiplex PCR; TCRdb stores in-frame clones only, minus some. The sample has some 35,000 clones; approximately 85% are singletons. V lost 4 bases, J lost 1 base, and 4 bases stayed unmatched. The CDR3 is 15 residues long. Germline-derived CDR1 and CDR2 are MDHEN and SYDVKM. The sample in question was unsorted PBMCs, obtained 2.2 years after starting antiretroviral therapy. The chain is built from TRBV28 and TRBJ2-5, with 9 bases fitting TRBD1. This receptor was taken from a man aged 18 to 30 with HIV. The CDR3 DNA follows: TGTGCCAGCAGTTCTCCGGGACAGGGCCAAGAGACCCAGTACTTC. Translation gives CASSSPGQGQETQYF. Based on the CDR3 plus reference TRBV28 and TRBJ2-5, the full variable domain is DVKVTQSSRYLVKRTGEKVFLECVQDMDHENMFWYRQDPGLGLRLIYFSYDVKMKEKGDIPEGYSVSREKKERFSLILESASTNQTSMYLCASSSPGQGQETQYFGPGTRLLVL.